The 10 T cell receptor beta chains reported below all come from one sample, sequenced in a study of T cell responses to AZD1222 COVID-19 vaccine. Assay used: immunoSEQ multiplex PCR; TCRdb lists only in-frame clones, some missing. The sample contains approximately 110,000 clones, over 85% of which appear only once. The material sequenced was peripheral blood, taken on day 0 of AZD1222 vaccination. Every receptor here comes from an adult in good health.

This chain connects TRBV5-1 to TRBJ2-2, with 10 bases identical to TRBD1. Unmatched junction bases numbered 5, after V lost 5 bases and J lost 1 base. Germline V CDR1 and CDR2: SGHRS, YFSETQ. CDR3 length equals 16 residues. The CDR3 sequence: CASSSGTGVNTGELFF. In DNA form, the CDR3 reads TGCGCCAGCAGTTCCGGGACAGGGGTGAACACCGGGGAGCTGTTTTTT. Combining the CDR3 with reference TRBV5-1 and TRBJ2-2 gives the whole variable domain KAGVTQTPRYLIKTRGQQVTLSCSPISGHRSVSWYQQTPGQGLQFLFEYFSETQRNKGNFPGRFSGRQFSNSRSEMNVSTLELGDSALYLCASSSGTGVNTGELFFGEGSRLTVL.

The gene calls are TRBV5-1 and TRBJ1-5; D not certain. V was trimmed by 4 bases and J by 2 bases, leaving 13 bases between them. The CDR3 is made up of 15 amino acids. Germline-derived CDR1 and CDR2 are SGHRS and YFSETQ. CDR3 region: CASSLDAGGNQPQHF. The CDR3 coding sequence is TGCGCCAGCAGCCTCGACGCGGGTGGCAATCAGCCCCAGCATTTT.

V is TRBV11-3 and J is TRBJ2-7; D is uncertain. The V and J ends lost 5 bases and 3 bases respectively, with 8 bases between them. The germline V gene has CDR1 SGHNT and CDR2 YENEEA. The CDR3 covers 12 residues. The CDR3 sequence: CASSPRNYEQYF. For the CDR3, the DNA is TGTGCCAGCAGCCCTAGAAACTACGAGCAGTACTTC.

The chain links TRBV19 to TRBJ1-3, with TRBD1 identical over 7 bases. The ends lost 9 bases at V and 7 bases at J; junction bases unmatched: 15. The germline gives CDR1 LNHDA, CDR2 SQIVND (reference sequence). CDR3 size: 15 residues. For the CDR3, the DNA is TGTGCCAGCTGGGACAGTGCGTCTCCTCGGAACACCATATATTTT. The encoded protein is CASWDSASPRNTIYF.

This chain joins TRBV28 and TRBJ2-5; 8 bases align to TRBD2. The ends lost 4 bases at V and 4 bases at J; junction bases unmatched: 8. Germline V gives CDR1 MDHEN, CDR2 SYDVKM. This CDR3 has 15 residues. CDR3 nucleotide sequence: TGTGCCAGCAGTTCTAGCGGGCGGAGGGGAGAGACCCAGTACTTC. Amino acid sequence: CASSSSGRRGETQYF.

The J gene is TRBJ1-2, the V gene TRBV19; possibly TRBD1 for D (5 bases). V was cut by 5 bases and J by 2 bases, with 15 bases left in between. CDR3 length equals 15 residues. Germline-derived CDR1 and CDR2 are LNHDA and SQIVND (reference sequence). CDR3 bases: TGTGCCAGTAGTCCTTTGGGGGACCCAAACTATGGCTACACCTTC. This sequence encodes CASSPLGDPNYGYTF.

The genes are TRBV6-5 and TRBJ2-3; 9 bases agree with TRBD2. This CDR3 is 16 amino acids long. After removal of 0 bases from V and 2 bases from J, the junction contained 3 bases not matched to a gene. The germline V gene encodes CDR1 MNHEY and CDR2 SVGAGI. The CDR3 region has the DNA TGTGCCAGCAGTTACTCGCGGGGGGGCCACACAGATACGCAGTATTTT. Translated, it gives CASSYSRGGHTDTQYF.

This sequence joins TRBV12-3 or TRBV12-4 and TRBJ1-4; TRBD1 agrees at 9 bases. This CDR3 has 13 residues. The V and J ends lost 5 bases and 12 bases, in that order; junction bases with no gene match: 7. Here the CDR3 DNA reads TGTGCCAGCAGTGCCACAGGGGGCGCGGAACTGTTTTTT. Translating it yields CASSATGGAELFF.

A single count supports this clone. This chain links TRBV12-3 or TRBV12-4 with TRBJ2-1; perhaps TRBD2 as D (5 bases). Trimming removed 7 bases at V and 12 bases at J, with 16 bases between. CDR3 length: 12 residues. DNA of the CDR3: TGTGCCAGCACCCCGGGAATGGGCAGGCAGTTCTTC. Encoded protein: CASTPGMGRQFF.

V usage is TRBV5-4 and J usage is TRBJ1-2, with TRBD1 matching 9 bases. CDR1 and CDR2 (germline): SGHNT, YYREEE (reference sequence). After removal of 3 bases from V and 4 bases from J, the junction contained 7 bases not matched to a gene. CDR3 length: 15 residues. CDR3 protein: CASSSPGQGIYGYTF. The CDR3, as DNA: TGTGCCAGCAGCTCCCCGGGACAGGGTATCTATGGCTACACCTTC.